The TCR beta chain described here comes from a study of cytomegalovirus exposure and HLA in healthy donors. Use of 60 Vbeta and 13 Jbeta primers characterized the PCR. Generated by immunoSEQ multiplex PCR, the TCRdb table keeps only in-frame clones and is missing some. Among 100,000 to 120,000 clones, 76% were seen once, and the ten largest hold roughly 8%. The germline CDR1 and CDR2 sequences are SGHAT and FQNNGV. Trimming left V 3 bases short and J 2 bases short, with 8 bases between. CDR3 length: 14 residues. J is TRBJ1-3 and V is TRBV11-2, with D hard to call. Sequenced input: PBMCs. The sequence came from a man in his forties in good health and CMV-seropositive. The CDR3 here is CASSFRFPGNTIYF. CDR3 DNA: TGTGCCAGCAGCTTCCGGTTCCCTGGAAACACCATATATTTT. Complete variable domain (other parts from reference TRBV11-2 and TRBJ1-3): EAGVAQSPRYKIIEKRQSVAFWCNPISGHATLYWYQQILGQGPKLLIQFQNNGVVDDSQLPKDRFSAERLKGVDSTLKIQPAKLEDSAVYLCASSFRFPGNTIYFGEGSWLTVV.